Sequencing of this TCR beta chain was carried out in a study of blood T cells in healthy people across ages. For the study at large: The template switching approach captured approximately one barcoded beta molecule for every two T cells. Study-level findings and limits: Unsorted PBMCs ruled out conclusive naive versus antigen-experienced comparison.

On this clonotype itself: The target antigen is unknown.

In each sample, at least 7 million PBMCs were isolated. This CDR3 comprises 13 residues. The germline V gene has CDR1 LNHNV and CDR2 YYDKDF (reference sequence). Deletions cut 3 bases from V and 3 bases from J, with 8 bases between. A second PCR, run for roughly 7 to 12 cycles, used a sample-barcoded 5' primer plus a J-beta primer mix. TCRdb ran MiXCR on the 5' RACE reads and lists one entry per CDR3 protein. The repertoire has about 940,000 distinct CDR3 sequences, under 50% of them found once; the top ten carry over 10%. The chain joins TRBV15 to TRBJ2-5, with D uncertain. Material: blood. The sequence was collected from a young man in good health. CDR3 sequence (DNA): TGTGCCACCAGCAGGAGACGAGAAGAGACCCAGTACTTC. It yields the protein CATSRRREETQYF.